This TCR beta chain was sequenced for a study of cytomegalovirus exposure and HLA in healthy donors. Germline CDR1 LNHDA, CDR2 SQIVND (reference sequence). V was clipped by 5 bases and J by 8 bases, with 18 bases between them. The CDR3 is 14 residues long. PCR primers comprised 60 Vbeta and 13 Jbeta primers. The method was immunoSEQ multiplex PCR; TCRdb's version includes in-frame clones alone and lacks a portion of them. The sample has over 150,000 clones, 77% seen once. This chain uses TRBV19 with TRBJ1-2; TRBD1 might be the D (5 bases). The source is a woman aged 55-69 years in good health and CMV-seropositive. The sequenced sample was PBMCs. CDR3 region: CASSGGDSLWGYTF. CDR3 bases: TGTGCCAGTAGTGGTGGAGACAGTCTCTGGGGCTACACCTTC.